These 27 T cell receptor beta chains came from one sample sequenced in a study of shared clonotypes between healthy human individuals. CD8 cells classed as naive were CD45RO-negative and positively selected for CCR7, excluding terminally differentiated effector memory CD45RA+ cells. Repertoires were generated with immunoSEQ multiplex PCR, while TCRdb's copy carries only in-frame clones and drops some. This table holds about 2 million clones, around 96% found once. The sample consisted of naive CD8+ T cells sorted from blood. All receptors come from a man younger than 35 in good health.

The chain recombines TRBV4-3 with TRBJ1-4; perhaps TRBD1 as D (5 bases). Trimming took 6 bases from V and 8 from J, leaving 19 bases between them. This CDR3 is built from 15 residues. Germline V gene data show CDR1 as LGHNA and CDR2 as YSLEER. CDR3 DNA sequence: TGCGCCAGCAGATCGCGGCAGGGTGGGGACGAAAAACTGTTTTTT. This sequence encodes CASRSRQGGDEKLFF.

CDR3 loop: CASSDARTDLDTQYF. The CDR3 coding sequence is TGCGCCAGCAGCGACGCACGGACGGATCTGGATACGCAGTATTTT. The J gene is TRBJ2-3, the V gene TRBV5-1; no reliable D call. Trimming took off 4 bases at V and 6 bases at J, with 18 bases between the two ends. Germline V gives CDR1 SGHRS, CDR2 YFSETQ. The length of the CDR3 is 15 residues.

This CDR3 reads CASSSQTENNEQFF. The CDR3 nucleotides are TGTGCCAGCAGTTCCCAGACAGAGAACAATGAGCAGTTCTTC. The chain has TRBV6-6 and TRBJ2-1; D is possibly TRBD1 (5 bases). Germline V gene lookup returns CDR1 MNHNY and CDR2 SVGAGI (reference sequence). This CDR3 comprises 14 residues. Trimming took 4 bases from V and 5 from J, leaving 12 bases between them.

This CDR3 reads CASSNSWGGTDTQYF. DNA of the CDR3: TGTGCCAGCAGCAACTCTTGGGGAGGGACAGATACGCAGTATTTT. V usage is TRBV6-5 and J usage is TRBJ2-3; TRBD2 aligns across 7 bases. The CDR3 totals 15 residues. Germline V gene sequence: CDR1 MNHEY, CDR2 SVGAGI. J was trimmed by 3 bases and V by 6 bases; bases with no gene match: 9.

The chain has TRBV25-1 and TRBJ2-1, with 10 bases lining up with TRBD1. The CDR3 length is 15 residues. Germline CDR1 is MGHDK and CDR2 is SYGVNS. The V gene end was trimmed by 1 base and the J gene end by 9 bases; junction bases not matched to a gene: 6. The DNA for the CDR3 is TGTGCCAGCAGTGAATGGGGACAGGGGATCTCTGAGCAGTTCTTC. The encoded protein is CASSEWGQGISEQFF.

Comments on this clone: The identical CDR3 is also encoded by other nucleotide sequences in the sample. The J gene is TRBJ2-7, the V gene TRBV5-6; D is undetermined. Trimming took off 4 bases at V and 3 bases at J, with 8 bases between the two ends. Per germline, CDR1 SGHDT and CDR2 YYEEEE. The CDR3 is 12 amino acids. For the CDR3, the DNA is TGTGCCAGCAGCGCGAGCGACTACGAGCAGTACTTC. Translated: CASSASDYEQYF.

In the case of this clone: This sample includes further DNA sequences coding for the same CDR3. The V gene is TRBV9, the J gene TRBJ2-5; D ambiguous. Germline V gene sequence: CDR1 SGDLS, CDR2 YYNGEE. The CDR3 contains 14 residues. The V end was cut by 0 bases, the J end by 2 bases, with 8 bases between. The CDR3 DNA reads TGTGCCAGCAGCGTAGCGGGTACTCAAGAGACCCAGTACTTC. It is translated as CASSVAGTQETQYF.

The chain recombines TRBV4-1 with TRBJ2-2, with D perhaps matching TRBD1 (7 bases). This CDR3 has 15 amino acids. Germline CDR1 and CDR2: MGHRA and YSYEKL. Trimming shortened V by 3 bases and J by 4 bases, and 12 bases separated the two germline ends. This CDR3 reads CASSHPGGPTGELFF. CDR3 in DNA: TGCGCCAGCAGCCATCCAGGGGGGCCCACCGGGGAGCTGTTTTTT.

In the case of this clone: In the same sample, other DNA sequences code for this CDR3. The chain combines TRBV5-1 with TRBJ2-7; perhaps TRBD2 as D (6 bases). Trimming removed 4 bases at V and 3 bases at J, with 11 bases between. This CDR3 is built from 13 residues. Germline V gene sequence: CDR1 SGHRS, CDR2 YFSETQ. CDR3 protein: CASSPGVGYEQYF. For the CDR3, the DNA is TGCGCCAGCAGCCCGGGAGTAGGCTACGAGCAGTACTTC.

The rearrangement uses TRBV7-9 and TRBJ1-6; unclear D gene. Germline V gene lookup returns CDR1 SEHNR and CDR2 FQNEAQ (reference sequence). Between the trimmed V and J ends, which lost 5 bases and 7 bases, there was a span of 6 bases. This CDR3 has 12 amino acids. CDR3 coding DNA: TGTGCCAGCAGCCCGGTGAATTCACCCCTCCACTTT. Residues: CASSPVNSPLHF.

The V gene is TRBV5-6, the J gene TRBJ2-7, with a tentative D call TRBD2 (6 bases). Germline CDR1 is SGHDT and CDR2 is YYEEEE. This CDR3 is 16 amino acids long. Trimming stripped 4 bases from V and 0 bases from J, with 17 bases between. This CDR3 is CASSRGGDGRSYEQYF. CDR3 DNA: TGTGCCAGCAGCCGAGGCGGGGACGGGCGCTCCTACGAGCAGTACTTC.

This chain joins TRBV6-5 and TRBJ2-7; D is uncertain. The CDR3 has 11 amino acids. Germline V gene lookup returns CDR1 MNHEY and CDR2 SVGAGI. V was clipped by 5 bases and J by 4 bases, with 6 bases between them. Here the CDR3 DNA reads TGTGCCAGCAGTGAGACATACGAGCAGTACTTC. It specifies CASSETYEQYF.

This chain uses TRBV12-5 with TRBJ1-1; no reliable D call. V lost 2 bases, J lost 4 bases, and 11 bases lay in between. This CDR3 contains 14 residues. Germline V CDR1 and CDR2: LGHNT, FRNRAP. CDR3 sequence reads: CASGLPGMGTEAFF. The CDR3 DNA reads as TGTGCTAGTGGTTTGCCCGGAATGGGCACTGAAGCTTTCTTT.

The V gene is TRBV4-3, the J gene TRBJ2-7, with D possibly matching TRBD2 (7 bases). The germline V gene has CDR1 LGHNA and CDR2 YSLEER. The CDR3 loop spans 15 amino acids. Trimming removed 1 base at V and 4 bases at J, with 14 bases between. CDR3 DNA: TGCGCCAGCAGCCAAGGTCCAGGGGAGGGATACGAGCAGTACTTC. It codes for CASSQGPGEGYEQYF.

The chain uses TRBV28 and TRBJ2-7; TRBD1 matches at 7 bases. Germline CDR1 is MDHEN and CDR2 is SYDVKM. The CDR3 is 14 amino acids. V lost 5 bases and J lost 7; bases outside the gene matches: 11. The CDR3 reads CASSEPGQQGEQYF. The DNA for the CDR3 is TGTGCCAGCAGTGAACCGGGACAGCAAGGAGAGCAGTACTTC.

The chain combines TRBV19 with TRBJ1-2, with D unresolved. The CDR3 is made up of 13 amino acids. Trimming shortened V by 5 bases and J by 7 bases, and 14 bases separated the two germline ends. Germline lookup yields CDR1 LNHDA and CDR2 SQIVND (reference sequence). CDR3 region: CASSLVVGAGYTF. The CDR3 DNA reads as TGTGCCAGTAGTCTTGTTGTGGGCGCTGGCTACACCTTC.

As for this clone: This same CDR3 is encoded by further DNA sequences in the sample. J is TRBJ2-1 and V is TRBV4-3, with TRBD2 as a possible D gene (6 bases). Germline V CDR1 and CDR2: LGHNA, YSLEER. Trimming left V 3 bases short and J 1 base short, with 10 bases between. This CDR3 is 15 amino acids long. The CDR3 region has the DNA TGCGCCAGCAGCCAGGTGGCGGGATCCTACAATGAGCAGTTCTTC. Protein sequence: CASSQVAGSYNEQFF.

CDR3 protein: CAWTTTGTQETQYF. The CDR3 DNA reads as TGTGCCTGGACAACGACAGGGACGCAAGAGACCCAGTACTTC. The chain is built from TRBV30 and TRBJ2-5, with 7 bases lining up with TRBD1. This CDR3 has 14 residues. V shed 4 bases, J shed 2 bases, and the junction held 7 bases outside the gene matches. Germline assignment: CDR1 GTSNPN and CDR2 SVGIG (reference sequence). Full variable domain (missing parts from reference TRBV30 and TRBJ2-5): SQTIHQWPATLVQPVGSPLSLECTVEGTSNPNLYWYRQAAGRGLQLLFYSVGIGQISSEVPQNLSASRPQDRQFILSSKKLLLSDSGFYLCAWTTTGTQETQYFGPGTRLLVL.

The V gene is TRBV19, the J gene TRBJ2-3, with a tentative D call TRBD1 (5 bases). This CDR3 contains 15 residues. CDR1 and CDR2 (germline): LNHDA, SQIVND (reference sequence). The germline V and J ends were trimmed by 7 bases and 8 bases, with 22 bases remaining between them. Here the CDR3 DNA reads TGTGCCAGTACCCTGGGGTATGGGGCAGTAGCTACGCAGTATTTT. As protein: CASTLGYGAVATQYF. Using reference TRBV19 and TRBJ2-3 for the parts outside the CDR3, the full variable domain is DGGITQSPKYLFRKEGQNVTLSCEQNLNHDAMYWYRQDPGQGLRLIYYSQIVNDFQKGDIAEGYSVSREKKESFPLTVTSAQKNPTAFYLCASTLGYGAVATQYFGPGTRLTVL.

The rearrangement joins TRBV6-1 to TRBJ2-7; a possible D gene is TRBD1 (5 bases). V was pared by 0 bases and J by 0 bases, with 9 bases between. The germline gives CDR1 MNHNS, CDR2 SASEGT. This CDR3 has 15 residues. The CDR3, as DNA: TGTGCCAGCAGTGAAGCACACAGGTACTCCTACGAGCAGTACTTC. It encodes CASSEAHRYSYEQYF.

In this sample, this clone turned up once. This sequence joins TRBV9 and TRBJ1-1; no reliable D call. Trimming stripped 2 bases from V and 8 bases from J, with 10 bases between. CDR3 length: 12 residues. From germline, CDR1 is SGDLS and CDR2 YYNGEE. The CDR3 loop is CASSVLSGEAFF. The CDR3 DNA is TGTGCCAGCAGCGTTCTTTCCGGGGAAGCTTTCTTT. Drawing the rest from reference TRBV9 and TRBJ1-1, the complete variable domain is DSGVTQTPKHLITATGQRVTLRCSPRSGDLSVYWYQQSLDQGLQFLIQYYNGEERAKGNILERFSAQQFPDLHSELNLSSLELGDSALYFCASSVLSGEAFFGQGTRLTVV.

The J gene is TRBJ2-3, the V gene TRBV6-5; the D gene is possibly TRBD1 (5 bases). The CDR3 runs 15 residues. Germline values: CDR1 MNHEY, CDR2 SVGAGI. With 5 bases removed from V and 0 bases from J, the gap between germline ends came to 12 bases. The chain's CDR3 is CASSPFRASTDTQYF. DNA of the CDR3: TGTGCCAGCAGTCCCTTCAGGGCCAGCACAGATACGCAGTATTTT.

This clone was counted once. The chain links TRBV10-3 to TRBJ2-7, with D perhaps matching TRBD1 (6 bases). The V gene lost 3 bases and the J gene lost 0 bases, with 15 bases spanning the gap. The germline V gene has CDR1 ENHRY and CDR2 SYGVKD. CDR3 length equals 16 residues. CDR3 loop: CAISELALQGSYEQYF. The CDR3, as DNA: TGTGCCATCAGTGAACTCGCGCTACAGGGCTCCTACGAGCAGTACTTC.

The rearrangement joins TRBV19 to TRBJ2-6; no definite D call. CDR1 and CDR2 (germline): LNHDA, SQIVND (reference sequence). V gave up 7 bases and J gave up 0 bases, with 7 bases separating them. The CDR3 extends over 14 amino acids. The CDR3 bases are TGTGCCAGTATGTCATTCTCTGGGGCCAACGTCCTGACTTTC. It codes for CASMSFSGANVLTF. The whole variable domain, filled in from reference TRBV19 and TRBJ2-6, reads DGGITQSPKYLFRKEGQNVTLSCEQNLNHDAMYWYRQDPGQGLRLIYYSQIVNDFQKGDIAEGYSVSREKKESFPLTVTSAQKNPTAFYLCASMSFSGANVLTFGAGSRLTVL.

The chain uses TRBV11-2 and TRBJ2-1; D is possibly TRBD1 (6 bases). This CDR3 is built from 12 residues. The germline CDR1 and CDR2 sequences are SGHAT and FQNNGV. V lost 5 bases to trimming and J lost 16 bases, with 18 bases between them. The chain's CDR3 is CASSGYRDNQFF. In nucleotides, the CDR3 is TGTGCCAGCAGCGGCTACCGGGACAACCAATTCTTC.

V and J are TRBV30 and TRBJ1-3; no definite D call. The CDR3 sequence is 14 residues long. The germline V gene encodes CDR1 GTSNPN and CDR2 SVGIG (reference sequence). V was clipped by 2 bases and J by 3 bases, with 11 bases between them. As DNA, the CDR3 is TGTGCCTGGAGTTCGGACTTGGGTGGAAACACCATATATTTT. Translating gives CAWSSDLGGNTIYF.

Notes on this clone: The same CDR3 can be traced to other DNA sequences in this sample. This rearrangement joins TRBV4-1 to TRBJ2-2; no reliable D call. CDR1 and CDR2 from the germline V gene are MGHRA and YSYEKL. The V and J ends lost 1 base and 4 bases respectively, with 7 bases between them. The CDR3 sequence is 14 residues long. In DNA, the CDR3 is TGCGCCAGCAGCCAAGTAATGGGCACCGGGGAGCTGTTTTTT. Translated: CASSQVMGTGELFF.